This T cell receptor beta chain was sequenced for a study of blood T cell repertoires in COVID-19. In the study overall: Collection of acute and convalescent COVID-19 samples took place in the United States, Italy and Spain. PBMCs, B-cell-depleted T cells, or T cells were the source of the cDNA or gDNA that made up the material.

The length of the CDR3 is 15 residues. With 5 bases clipped from V and 2 bases from J, the junction kept 8 bases outside the gene matches. Germline V gives CDR1 MDHEN, CDR2 SYDVKM. In the authors' methods: Quantification of nucleated cells was approximated via reference gene primer amplification. The assay was immunoSEQ multiplex PCR, and TCRdb's table has in-frame clones only and misses some. V and J calls and clone size follow that table, whereas D and trimming were derived from the DNA. This table holds around 30,000 clones, roughly 88% found once. The chain links TRBV28 to TRBJ2-5, with 7 bases identical to TRBD1. The sequence came from a human donor in a cohort sampled during active COVID-19. The sequenced sample consisted of peripheral blood. This CDR3 reads CASSRTGTDQETQYF. In nucleotides, the CDR3 is TGTGCCAGCAGTCGAACCGGGACAGATCAAGAGACCCAGTACTTC.